This T cell receptor beta chain was sequenced in a study of blood T cell repertoires in COVID-19 (TCRdb year 2020). For the study in its entirety: Samples covering the acute and convalescent phases of COVID-19 were provided by collaborators in the United States, Italy and Spain. The prospective study material was composed of cDNA or gDNA derived from T cells, B-cell-depleted T cells, or PBMCs. Deeply sampled blood TCRbeta repertoires from subjects exposed to, actively infected with, or recovered from COVID-19 were included in the dataset. The repertoires were made available in a free public database intended to serve as a resource for research on the immune response to SARS-CoV-2. The samples were drawn from two sources: the first 160 participants of the ongoing ImmuneRACE study, and 1,000 to 1,500 subjects contributed by 6 global collaborators. The sample metadata nearly always contained a de-identified subject ID, COVID-19 status, age in years and sex. Where HLA class I and class II types were available, the types were taken from metadata supplied by the sample provider, not from assay-based typing. On the study overall, not on this receptor specifically: How much clinical and demographic metadata was included differed by source and by participant, and the metadata was provided uncurated.

At one collaborating source in Seattle, patients were enrolled during active infection and were followed longitudinally through the course of disease. Each collaborating institution followed its own protocols to collect whole blood in K2EDTA tubes. For TCRbeta analysis, collaborators shipped samples as frozen whole blood, isolated PBMCs, or DNA extracted from either of those sample types. The immunoSEQ Assay, a bias-controlled multiplex PCR, was used to amplify TCRbeta CDR3 regions from genomic DNA. The paper's data handling went like this. Within the assay, amplification of reference gene primers was used to estimate how many nucleated cells each sample contained. To quantify the absolute abundance of each unique TCRbeta CDR3 rearrangement, sequence reads were collapsed and filtered. For each sample, productive Simpson clonality was calculated as the square root of Simpson's diversity index over productive rearrangements. TCRdb holds this immuneACCESS table with in-frame rearrangements only. Some clones are missing; in checked studies, unresolved V genes explain under half, and the rest has no known cause. V, J and clone size are those of that table, while D and trimming were read from the DNA. The table for this sample lists about 150,000 clones; around 83% of them were counted only once. The ten largest clones take up more than 7.5% of the sample.

A remark on this clone: What antigen it recognizes has not been identified. Base qualities are not recorded, but no much larger clone differs from it by a single base.

The CDR3, cysteine through phenylalanine, is 17 amino acids long. Only the CDR3 portion is preserved as DNA: 51 bases, with reading frame beginning at the first base. Sequences SGHRS (CDR1) and YFSETQ (CDR2) are obtained from the germline V gene. V lost 0 bases and J lost 7 bases; the stretch between them is 22 bases long. Sequenced: peripheral blood. The sequence was collected from a woman in her sixties with COVID-19, enrolled during active disease. The receptor chain draws on TRBV5-1 and TRBJ1-1; a confident D gene designation cannot be given. CDR3 sequence: CASSLEGSRPGYLEAFF. The DNA is TGCGCCAGCAGCTTGGAAGGGTCCCGACCGGGGTACCTTGAAGCTTTCTTT.